One T cell receptor (beta chain) is described in this entry. Its target is not known. TCRdb's copy holds only in-frame clones and misses some; the assay was immunoSEQ multiplex PCR. Of about 50,000 clones listed, 60% to 80% are singletons. This entry is derived from a study of OX40 agonist ivuxolimab in advanced cancers. Turning to the study itself: Ivuxolimab, an agonistic anti-OX40 (CD134) antibody, was given to patients. Study outcomes and limitations: At 0.1 to 3.0 mg/kg, clonal expansion of CD4+ and CD8+ blood T cells had occurred by week 6.

Germline CDR1 LNHDA, CDR2 SQIVND (reference sequence). The CDR3 extends over 17 amino acids. Trimming cost V 5 bases and J 0 bases; bases outside gene matches: 10. Sequencing used CD4+ or CD8+ T cells sorted from blood, obtained in a trial of the OX40 agonist ivuxolimab. The TCR comes from an adult with an advanced solid tumor such as melanoma, head and neck, liver or kidney cancer. The rearrangement joins TRBV19 to TRBJ1-1; 9 nucleotides line up with TRBD1. For the CDR3, the DNA is TGTGCCAGTAGTGATCCCGGACAGGGGACTATGAACACTGAAGCTTTCTTT. Encoded protein: CASSDPGQGTMNTEAFF.